The present entry profiles one T cell receptor (beta chain) with its context. This clone showed up just a few times. The target of this receptor is not known. No base quality information exists; no much larger clone differs at one position. This specimen belongs to a study of beta chain features in type 1 diabetes (dated by TCRdb to between 2018 and 2020). A note on the overall study: No differences in mean age, gender distribution, total cell number or subset yield were found between patients and healthy donors. The study compared TCRB repertoires of sorted circulating CD4+ T cell subsets between recently diagnosed type 1 diabetes patients and matched healthy donors. Regulatory and stem cell-like memory subsets were isolated from only 8 patients and about eight healthy donors, whereas naive and central memory subsets came from all 30 or so donors. A total of some 110 million sorted cells were examined across all samples, and a strong correlation was observed between cell number per subset and RNA yield.

All of the isolated RNA was reverse transcribed with the High Capacity cDNA Reverse Transcription Kit, so expressed TCRB transcripts were sequenced. Deep immunoSEQ sequencing was performed on naive, central memory and regulatory T cell samples, with an average of roughly 3.6 million total reads per sample. Sorted cells were lysed in RLT buffer, and RNA was extracted using DNase-treated RNeasy Micro or Mini kits according to cell number. To prevent cross-contamination, every cell subset was processed on its own, while patient and healthy donor samples were processed together. Using the immunoSEQ multiplex PCR, TCRB sequences were amplified from cDNA into 87-bp fragments spanning the CDR3 region. The amplicons were sequenced using the Illumina HiSeq platform. Per the original workflow: PCR bias was corrected computationally using synthetic template baselines, and reads within Hamming distance 2 were collapsed, with unmergeable singletons discarded. Reads were aligned against IMGT to assign V, D and J genes, CDR3 length and insertions or deletions at six rearrangement sites. Within each subset, clonotype counts were normalized to sorted cell number, and only after that were true diversity and Gini coefficients computed with the tcR R package. Repertoire sharing was quantified using the overlap coefficient calculated on TCRB nucleotide sequences. TCRdb limited this immuneACCESS table to in-frame rearrangements with V and J called. A share of clones is missing; checked studies link under half to unresolved V genes, and the rest is unexplained. That table is the source of V, J and clone size, and D and trimming were worked out from the DNA. Counted in this sample were around 180,000 clones; 10% to 15% of them appeared once. The top ten clones comprise about 0.66% of the sample.

Each donor gave one peripheral blood draw, averaging approximately 110 mL, which was collected into heparinised tubes. Using a panel that included CD45RO, CCR7, CD25, CD127, CD95 and CD27, naive, central memory, regulatory and stem cell-like memory CD4+ T cells were sorted on a BD FACSAria II. A purity above 95% was achieved for all sorted populations. PBMCs were isolated immediately by Lymphoprep density gradient centrifugation and stained directly without culture. To minimize batch effects, samples were stained and sorted in pairs, one healthy donor with one patient per experiment. CDR1 and CDR2 were assigned from the germline V gene (reference sequence) as GTSNPN and SVGIG. The germline ends are 21 bases apart after V is trimmed by 4 bases and J by 3 bases. From its cysteine to its phenylalanine, the CDR3 spans 16 amino acids. Only the CDR3 region is kept as DNA, spanning 48 bases read in frame from base 1.

General conclusions and limits of the study: Shorter templates might have been favored by PCR, but patient and control samples were amplified and corrected together, so both groups would have been affected equally by any skew. Because small numbers of individuals were included in the HLA sub-analyses, any influence of HLA type on TCRB rearrangement was left unresolved. Because cDNA was sequenced instead of genomic DNA, highly expressing activated cells could be over-represented, though the groups showed no difference in activation or CD3 levels. A moderate but significant shortening of TCRB CDR3 length was observed in type 1 diabetes patients in all four CD4+ subsets. The naive, central memory and regulatory TCRB repertoires appeared to resemble one another more closely among patients than among healthy donors. At VDJ recombination sites, type 1 diabetes patients had fewer insertions and more deleted nucleotides, which implies abnormalities in thymic rearrangement.

This TCR came from a woman aged 18-30 years in good health. The sequenced sample consisted of central memory CD4+ T cells from blood. In this chain, TRBV30 is recombined with TRBJ1-2; the D gene lacks a confident call. Here the CDR3 is given as CAWTPGSGRVYYGYTF. The nucleotide sequence reads TGTGCCTGGACTCCGGGTAGCGGGAGAGTTTACTATGGCTACACCTTC.